Described below is a single T cell receptor (beta chain) sequence and its context. The antigen remains undetermined. This specimen comes from a study of cytomegalovirus exposure and HLA in healthy donors. Study information: Approximately 85 million unique TCRs from HLA-typed donors were held in an early release of data. Of around 410 genotyped donors, 81% grouped in the Caucasian-associated ancestry cluster.

13 Jbeta primers and 60 Vbeta primers were used for the PCR. The data were produced by immunoSEQ multiplex PCR, yet TCRdb's version contains in-frame clones alone and is incomplete. This table has 150,000 to 200,000 clones, around 80% appearing once. Study-level results: Across donors, sequencing depth was assumed by presence/absence analyses to be roughly uniform.

The sequence derives from a woman aged 25 to 39 in good health and CMV-seropositive. Sequenced: PBMCs.

CDR3 bases: TGTGCCAGCAGCTGGTCTAGCGGGAGTGATGCCTCCTACGAGCAGTACTTC. Translating it yields CASSWSSGSDASYEQYF. J is TRBJ2-7 and V is TRBV7-6; 10 bases align to TRBD2. This CDR3 region has 17 residues. The V and J ends lost 4 bases and 0 bases, in that order; junction bases with no gene match: 9. CDR1 and CDR2 from the germline V gene are SGHVS and FNYEAQ.